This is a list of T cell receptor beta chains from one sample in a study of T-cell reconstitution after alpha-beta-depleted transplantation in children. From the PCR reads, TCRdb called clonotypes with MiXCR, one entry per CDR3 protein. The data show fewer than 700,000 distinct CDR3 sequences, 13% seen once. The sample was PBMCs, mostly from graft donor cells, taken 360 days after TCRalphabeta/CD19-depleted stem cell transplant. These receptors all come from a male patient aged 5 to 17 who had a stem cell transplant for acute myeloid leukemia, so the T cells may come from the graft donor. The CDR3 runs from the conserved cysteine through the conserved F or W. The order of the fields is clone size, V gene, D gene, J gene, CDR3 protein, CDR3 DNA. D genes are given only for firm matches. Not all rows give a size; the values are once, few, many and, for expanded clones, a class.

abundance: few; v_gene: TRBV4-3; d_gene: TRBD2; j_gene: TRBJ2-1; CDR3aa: CASGEGLAGVRQFF; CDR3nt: TGCGCCAGCGGGGAGGGGTTAGCGGGCGTGAGGCAGTTCTTC
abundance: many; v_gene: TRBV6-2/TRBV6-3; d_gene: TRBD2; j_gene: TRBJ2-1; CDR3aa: CASKTKSGSVGVDNEQFF; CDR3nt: TGTGCCAGCAAAACGAAGAGCGGGAGTGTGGGCGTGGACAATGAGCAGTTCTTC
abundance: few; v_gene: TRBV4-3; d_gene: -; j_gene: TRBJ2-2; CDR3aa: CASSQDLGNTGELFF; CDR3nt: TGCGCCAGCAGCCAAGATCTGGGGAACACCGGGGAGCTGTTTTTT
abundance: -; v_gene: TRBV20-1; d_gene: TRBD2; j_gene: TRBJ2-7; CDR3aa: CSAPSGSAYEQYF; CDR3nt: TGCAGTGCTCCTAGCGGGAGTGCCTACGAGCAGTACTTC
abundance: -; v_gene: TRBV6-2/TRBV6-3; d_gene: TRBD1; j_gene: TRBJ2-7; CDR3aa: CASSKTPGQAPEQYF; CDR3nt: TGTGCCAGCAGCAAAACACCGGGACAGGCCCCCGAGCAGTACTTC
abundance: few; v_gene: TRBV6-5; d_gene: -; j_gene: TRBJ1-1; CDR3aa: CASSYGSKPEAFF; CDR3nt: TGTGCCAGCAGTTACGGGTCGAAACCTGAAGCTTTCTTT
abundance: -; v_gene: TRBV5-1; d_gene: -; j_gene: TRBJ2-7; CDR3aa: CASSLAAITGSFGCEQYF; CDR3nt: TGCGCCAGCAGCTTGGCCGCTATTACAGGGAGTTTTGGCTGCGAGCAGTACTTC
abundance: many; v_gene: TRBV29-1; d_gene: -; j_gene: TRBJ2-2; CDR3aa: CSVGVVIAVRGTGELFF; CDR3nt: TGCAGCGTTGGTGTGGTGATAGCCGTGAGGGGCACCGGGGAGCTGTTTTTT
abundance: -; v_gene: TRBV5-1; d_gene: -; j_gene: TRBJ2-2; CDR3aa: CASSLAGGTNTGELFF; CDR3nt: TGCGCCAGCAGCTTGGCGGGTGGTACGAACACCGGGGAGCTGTTTTTT
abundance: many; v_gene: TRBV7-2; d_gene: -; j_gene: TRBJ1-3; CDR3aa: CASSSPRQRHSGNTIYF; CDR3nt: TGTGCCAGCAGCTCCCCCCGACAGCGACACTCTGGAAACACCATATATTTT
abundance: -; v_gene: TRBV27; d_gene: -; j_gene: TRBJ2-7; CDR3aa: CASSLSFTGSYEQYF; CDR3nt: TGTGCCAGCAGTTTATCGTTCACAGGCTCCTACGAGCAGTACTTC
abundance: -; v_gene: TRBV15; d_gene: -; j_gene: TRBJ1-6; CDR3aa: CATSRDMSGLWSPLHF; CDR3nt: TGTGCCACCAGCAGAGATATGTCAGGGCTTTGGTCACCCCTCCACTTT
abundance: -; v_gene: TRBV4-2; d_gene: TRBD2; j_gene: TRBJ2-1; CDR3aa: CASSHLAGDPYNEQFF; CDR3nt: TGTGCCAGCAGCCACCTAGCGGGGGATCCCTACAATGAGCAGTTCTTC
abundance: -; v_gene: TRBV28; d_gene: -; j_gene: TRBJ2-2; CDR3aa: CASSLPPTGELFF; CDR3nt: TGTGCCAGCAGCCTACCCCCCACCGGGGAGCTGTTTTTT
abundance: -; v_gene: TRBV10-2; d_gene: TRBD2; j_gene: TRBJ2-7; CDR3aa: CASTQDRAGGPFSYEQYF; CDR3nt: TGCGCCAGCACTCAGGACAGAGCGGGAGGTCCCTTCTCCTACGAGCAGTACTTC
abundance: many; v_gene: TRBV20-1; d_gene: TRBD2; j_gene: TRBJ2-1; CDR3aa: CSARIFGRGARNEQFF; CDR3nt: TGCAGTGCTAGGATCTTCGGGAGGGGTGCAAGGAATGAGCAGTTCTTC
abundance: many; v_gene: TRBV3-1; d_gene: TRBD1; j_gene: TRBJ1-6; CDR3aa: CASSLRTGGGDSPLHF; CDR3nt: TGTGCCAGCAGCCTGAGGACAGGGGGAGGTGATTCACCCCTCCACTTT
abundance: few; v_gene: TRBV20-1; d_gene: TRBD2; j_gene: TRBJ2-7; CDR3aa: CSAGGTSGYEQYF; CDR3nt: TGCAGTGCCGGCGGGACTAGCGGCTACGAGCAGTACTTC
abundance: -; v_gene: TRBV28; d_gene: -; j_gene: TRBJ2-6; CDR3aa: CASSLFRSSGANVLTF; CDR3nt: TGTGCCAGCAGTTTATTTCGGTCCTCTGGGGCCAACGTCCTGACTTTC
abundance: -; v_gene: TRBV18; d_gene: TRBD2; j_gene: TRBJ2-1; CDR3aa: CASSPSTTSGLYNEQFF; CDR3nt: TGTGCCAGCTCACCCTCAACAACTAGCGGGTTATACAATGAGCAGTTCTTC
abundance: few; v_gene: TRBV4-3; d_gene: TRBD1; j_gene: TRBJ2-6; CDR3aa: CASSQGTGGAGANVLTF; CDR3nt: TGCGCCAGCAGCCAAGGAACAGGGGGAGCAGGGGCCAACGTCCTGACTTTC
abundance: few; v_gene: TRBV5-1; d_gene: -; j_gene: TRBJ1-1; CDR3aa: CASSLNDGRWNTEAFF; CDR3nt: TGCGCCAGCAGCTTGAACGACGGGAGGTGGAACACTGAAGCTTTCTTT
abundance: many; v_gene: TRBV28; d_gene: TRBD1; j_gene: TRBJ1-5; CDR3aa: CASSPGDRVPNQPQHF; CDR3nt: TGTGCCAGCAGTCCGGGTGACAGGGTCCCCAATCAGCCCCAGCATTTT
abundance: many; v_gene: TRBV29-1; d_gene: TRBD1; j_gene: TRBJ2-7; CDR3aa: CSVESRGSYEQYF; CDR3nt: TGCAGCGTTGAAAGCAGGGGGTCTTACGAGCAGTACTTC
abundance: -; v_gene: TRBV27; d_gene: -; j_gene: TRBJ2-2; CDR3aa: CASRWGGAINTGELFF; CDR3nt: TGTGCCAGCCGATGGGGGGGCGCAATCAACACCGGGGAGCTGTTTTTT
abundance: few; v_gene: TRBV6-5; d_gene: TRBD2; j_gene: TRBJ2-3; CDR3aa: CASSSVAGPLDTQYF; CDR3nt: TGTGCCAGCAGTTCAGTAGCGGGCCCGCTAGATACGCAGTATTTT
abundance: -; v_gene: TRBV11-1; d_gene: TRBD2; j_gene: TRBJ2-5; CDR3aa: CASSLPLGLAGVGQETQYF; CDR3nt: TGTGCCAGCAGCCTCCCGTTGGGACTAGCGGGAGTAGGACAAGAGACCCAGTACTTC
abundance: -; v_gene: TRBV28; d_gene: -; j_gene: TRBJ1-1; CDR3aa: CASSFSSVATEAFF; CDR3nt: TGTGCCAGCAGTTTCTCCAGCGTGGCCACTGAAGCTTTCTTT
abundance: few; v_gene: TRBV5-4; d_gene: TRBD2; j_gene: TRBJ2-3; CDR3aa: CASSFDRLAGGPDTQYF; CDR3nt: TGTGCCAGCAGCTTCGACCGACTAGCGGGAGGGCCAGATACGCAGTATTTT
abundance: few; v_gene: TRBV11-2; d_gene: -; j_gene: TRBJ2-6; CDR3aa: CASSSRRAEALSGANVLTF; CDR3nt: TGTGCCAGCAGCTCACGTCGAGCCGAGGCCCTCTCTGGGGCCAACGTCCTGACTTTC
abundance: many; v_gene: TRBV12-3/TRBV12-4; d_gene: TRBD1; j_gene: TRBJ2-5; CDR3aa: CASTTGTGSGETQYF; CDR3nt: TGTGCCAGCACAACGGGGACAGGGTCGGGGGAGACCCAGTACTTC
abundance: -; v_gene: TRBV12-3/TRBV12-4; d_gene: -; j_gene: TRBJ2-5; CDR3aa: CASSLEAGQETQYF; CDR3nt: TGTGCCAGCAGTTTAGAGGCAGGGCAAGAGACCCAGTACTTC
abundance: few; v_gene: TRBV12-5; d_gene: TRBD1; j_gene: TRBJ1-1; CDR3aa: CASGSDRGWTEAFF; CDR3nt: TGTGCTAGTGGTTCGGACAGGGGTTGGACTGAAGCTTTCTTT
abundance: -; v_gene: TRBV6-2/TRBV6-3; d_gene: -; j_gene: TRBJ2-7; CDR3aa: CASRPALDGRILSYEQYF; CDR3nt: TGTGCCAGCAGACCAGCCCTAGACGGGAGAATCTTAAGCTACGAGCAGTACTTC
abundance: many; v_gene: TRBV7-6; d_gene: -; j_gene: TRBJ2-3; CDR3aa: CASSLLALEEGDTQYF; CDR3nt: TGTGCCAGCAGCCTGCTAGCTCTGGAGGAGGGAGATACGCAGTATTTT
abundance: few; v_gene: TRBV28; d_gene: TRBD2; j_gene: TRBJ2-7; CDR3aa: CASKAGGPVYEQYF; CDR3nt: TGTGCCAGCAAGGCGGGAGGGCCGGTATACGAGCAGTACTTC
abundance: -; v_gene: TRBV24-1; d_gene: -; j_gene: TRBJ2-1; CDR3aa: CATTSARDQGNEQFF; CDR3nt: TGTGCCACCACCAGCGCGAGAGACCAGGGCAATGAGCAGTTCTTC
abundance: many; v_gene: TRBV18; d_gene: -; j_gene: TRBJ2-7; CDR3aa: CASSPVSRADEQYF; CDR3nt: TGTGCCAGCTCACCTGTCTCTCGCGCAGACGAGCAGTACTTC
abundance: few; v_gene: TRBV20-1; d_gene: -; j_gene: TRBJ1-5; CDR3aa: CSAEGPDQPQHF; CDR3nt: TGCAGTGCGGAGGGGCCCGATCAGCCCCAGCATTTT
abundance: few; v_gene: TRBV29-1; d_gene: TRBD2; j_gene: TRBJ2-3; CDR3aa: CSVSHPMSGRLTDTQYF; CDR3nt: TGCAGCGTTTCTCATCCGATGAGCGGGAGGCTCACAGATACGCAGTATTTT
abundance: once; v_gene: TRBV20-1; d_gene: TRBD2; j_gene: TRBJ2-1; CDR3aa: CSAGLAGDTYNEQFF; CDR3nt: TGCAGTGCTGGACTAGCGGGGGACACCTACAATGAGCAGTTCTTC
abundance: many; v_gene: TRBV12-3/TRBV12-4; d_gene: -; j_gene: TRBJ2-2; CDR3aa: CASSSPPPPNTGELFF; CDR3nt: TGTGCCAGCAGTTCCCCTCCACCCCCGAACACCGGGGAGCTGTTTTTT
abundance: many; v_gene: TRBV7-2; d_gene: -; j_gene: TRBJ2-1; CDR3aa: CASLYIREQFF; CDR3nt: TGTGCCAGCCTATACATACGTGAGCAGTTCTTC
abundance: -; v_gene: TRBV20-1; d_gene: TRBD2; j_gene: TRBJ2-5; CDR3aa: CSATGTSGETQYF; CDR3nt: TGCAGTGCTACCGGGACTAGTGGAGAGACCCAGTACTTC
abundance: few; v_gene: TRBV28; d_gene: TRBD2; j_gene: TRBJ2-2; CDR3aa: CASSFERGVGHTGELFF; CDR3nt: TGTGCCAGCAGTTTTGAGCGGGGAGTAGGGCACACCGGGGAGCTGTTTTTT